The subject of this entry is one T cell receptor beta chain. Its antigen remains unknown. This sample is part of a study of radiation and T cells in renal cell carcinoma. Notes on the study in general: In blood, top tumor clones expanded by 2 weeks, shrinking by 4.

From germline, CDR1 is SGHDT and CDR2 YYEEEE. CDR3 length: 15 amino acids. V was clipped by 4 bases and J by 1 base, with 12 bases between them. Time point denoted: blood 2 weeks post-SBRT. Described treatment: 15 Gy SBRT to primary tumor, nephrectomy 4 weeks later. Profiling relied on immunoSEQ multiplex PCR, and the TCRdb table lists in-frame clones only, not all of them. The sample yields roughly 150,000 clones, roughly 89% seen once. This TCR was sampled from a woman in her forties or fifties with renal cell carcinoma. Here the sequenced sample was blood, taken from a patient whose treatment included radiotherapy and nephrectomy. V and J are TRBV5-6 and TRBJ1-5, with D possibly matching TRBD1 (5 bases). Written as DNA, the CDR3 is TGTGCCAGCAGCGTGGGACTGAACAGCAATCAGCCCCAGCATTTT. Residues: CASSVGLNSNQPQHF.